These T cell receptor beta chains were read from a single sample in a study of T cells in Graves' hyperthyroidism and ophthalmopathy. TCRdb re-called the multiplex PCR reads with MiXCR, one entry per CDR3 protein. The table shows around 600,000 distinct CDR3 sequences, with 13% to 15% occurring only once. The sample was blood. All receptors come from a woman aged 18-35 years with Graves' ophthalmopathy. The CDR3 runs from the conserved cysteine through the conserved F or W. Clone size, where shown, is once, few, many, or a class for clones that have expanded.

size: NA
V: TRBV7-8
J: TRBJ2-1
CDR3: CASSLAGLALHEQFF

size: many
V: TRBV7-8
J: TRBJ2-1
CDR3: CASSKLAGAVNEQFF

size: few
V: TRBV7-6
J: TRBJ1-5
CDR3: CASSLVSQTGGRSNQPQHF

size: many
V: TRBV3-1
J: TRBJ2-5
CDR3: CASSQVRGTQYF

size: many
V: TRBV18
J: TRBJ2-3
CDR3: CASSPSIPDTQYF

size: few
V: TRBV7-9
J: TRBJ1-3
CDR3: CASSLRDRVTGNTIYF

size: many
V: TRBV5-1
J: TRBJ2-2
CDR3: CASSLELAGIKTGELFF

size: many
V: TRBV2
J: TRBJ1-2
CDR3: CASRTDQYGYTF

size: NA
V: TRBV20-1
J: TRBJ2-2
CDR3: CSARDRGQYLYAGELFF

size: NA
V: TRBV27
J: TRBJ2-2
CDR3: CASSLSLLLESGTGELFF